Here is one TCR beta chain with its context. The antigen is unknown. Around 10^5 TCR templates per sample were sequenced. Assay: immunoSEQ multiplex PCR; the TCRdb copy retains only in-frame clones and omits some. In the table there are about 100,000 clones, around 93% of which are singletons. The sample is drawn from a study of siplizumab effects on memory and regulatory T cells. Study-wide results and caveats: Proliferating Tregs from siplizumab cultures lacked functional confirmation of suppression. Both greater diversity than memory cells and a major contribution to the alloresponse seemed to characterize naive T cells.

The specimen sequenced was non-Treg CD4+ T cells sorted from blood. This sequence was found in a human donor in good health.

The CDR3 region is CSVEQNYGYTF. Here the CDR3 DNA reads TGCAGCGTTGAACAGAACTATGGCTACACCTTC. V usage is TRBV29-1 and J usage is TRBJ1-2; D remains unclear. The length of the CDR3 is 11 residues. Trimming stripped 2 bases from V and 2 bases from J, with 3 bases between. Looked up from germline, CDR1 is SQVTM and CDR2 is ANQGSEA.